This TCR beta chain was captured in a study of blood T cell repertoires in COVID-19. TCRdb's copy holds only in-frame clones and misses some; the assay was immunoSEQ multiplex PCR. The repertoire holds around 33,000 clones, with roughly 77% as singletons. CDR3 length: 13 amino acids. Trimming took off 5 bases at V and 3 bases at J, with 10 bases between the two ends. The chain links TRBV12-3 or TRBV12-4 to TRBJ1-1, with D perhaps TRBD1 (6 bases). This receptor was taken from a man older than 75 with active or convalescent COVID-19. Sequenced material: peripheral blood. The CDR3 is CASSHRVDTEAFF. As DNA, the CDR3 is TGTGCCAGCAGTCACAGGGTTGACACTGAAGCTTTCTTT.